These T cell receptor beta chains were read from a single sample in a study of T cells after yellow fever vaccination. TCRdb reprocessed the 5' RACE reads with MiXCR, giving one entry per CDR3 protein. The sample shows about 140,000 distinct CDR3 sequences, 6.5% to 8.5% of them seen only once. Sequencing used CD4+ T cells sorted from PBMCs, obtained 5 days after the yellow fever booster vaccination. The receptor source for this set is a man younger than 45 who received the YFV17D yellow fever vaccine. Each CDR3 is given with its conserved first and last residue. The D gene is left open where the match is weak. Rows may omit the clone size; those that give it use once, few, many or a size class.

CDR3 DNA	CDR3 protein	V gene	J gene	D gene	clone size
TGTGCCAGCAGCGAACCCGGGACAGGGGGGGACGAGCAGTACTTC	CASSEPGTGGDEQYF	TRBV28	TRBJ2-7	TRBD1	many
TGTGCCAGTGGTCGAGGGACGACCGGGGAGCTGTTTTTT	CASGRGTTGELFF	TRBV19	TRBJ2-2	-	few
TGCAGTGCTAGCCTACTCCTGGGACAGGCCTACGAGCAGTACTTC	CSASLLLGQAYEQYF	TRBV20-1	TRBJ2-7	TRBD1	many
TGTGCCAGCAGCCCGCCGGGACAGGGGATTCTCGAGGGGTACTTC	CASSPPGQGILEGYF	TRBV7-9	TRBJ2-7	TRBD1	many
TGTGCCAGCAGCTACCAAGCGGGGTCCTACAATGAGCAGTTCTTC	CASSYQAGSYNEQFF	TRBV7-3	TRBJ2-1	TRBD2	many
TGTGCCAGTAGGGGCCGGGACAGGGGCCTTACTAGCAATCAGCCCCAGCATTTT	CASRGRDRGLTSNQPQHF	TRBV19	TRBJ1-5	TRBD1	few
TGTGCCAGCAGCTTGACCGACACAGAGCAGTTCTTC	CASSLTDTEQFF	TRBV5-4	TRBJ2-1	-	many
TGCGCCAGCAGTTTCGCAGGATTCTCCTACGAGCAGTACTTC	CASSFAGFSYEQYF	TRBV5-1	TRBJ2-7	-	-
TGCAGCGGGGGGGCCGGGACAGGGTCCACCGGGGAGCTGTTTTTT	CSGGAGTGSTGELFF	TRBV29-1	TRBJ2-2	TRBD1	many
TGTGCCAGCAGTCAGACAGGGGGGCAAGAGACCCAGTACTTC	CASSQTGGQETQYF	TRBV25-1	TRBJ2-5	TRBD1	many
TGTGCCAGCAGTACTCTAACAGATACGCAGTATTTT	CASSTLTDTQYF	TRBV28	TRBJ2-3	-	many
TGTGCCAGCAGCAAGGGGCAGGGCCGTACTGAAGCTTTCTTT	CASSKGQGRTEAFF	TRBV21-1	TRBJ1-1	-	many
TGTGCCAGCAGTCCGCATCTGGGGACCCAGTACTTC	CASSPHLGTQYF	TRBV27	TRBJ2-5	-	many
TGCGCCAGCAGCCAAGCCGTGGGGCGGTCCGGAGATACGCAGTATTTT	CASSQAVGRSGDTQYF	TRBV4-3	TRBJ2-3	-	many
TGCAGTGCTAGTCCCCAGATCTTCTCCTACGAGCAGTACTTC	CSASPQIFSYEQYF	TRBV20-1	TRBJ2-7	-	many
TGCAGTGCTAGAGTTGGGCTACTGGAAGATACGCAGTATTTT	CSARVGLLEDTQYF	TRBV20-1	TRBJ2-3	-	many
TGCAGTGCTCATACCTACGCGCGGGGAGACTACAATGAGCAGTTCTTC	CSAHTYARGDYNEQFF	TRBV20-1	TRBJ2-1	-	many
TGTGCCAGCAGTGAATCGGCCAGGCCCTACTCCTACGAGCAGTACTTC	CASSESARPYSYEQYF	TRBV25-1	TRBJ2-7	-	many
TGTGCCAGCAGTTTGCACAGGGGGCGGTACAATGAGCAGTTCTTC	CASSLHRGRYNEQFF	TRBV12-3/TRBV12-4	TRBJ2-1	TRBD1	-
TGCGCCAGCAGCCAATCCGACACGCGACCCTACAATGAGCAGTTCTTC	CASSQSDTRPYNEQFF	TRBV4-3	TRBJ2-1	-	many
TGTGCCAGCAGCCCCAACCCCCGCGGGGTCGGGGCCAACGTCCTGACTTTC	CASSPNPRGVGANVLTF	TRBV7-3	TRBJ2-6	-	few
TGCAGTGCTATAGGGAGAGCAGAGACCCAGTACTTC	CSAIGRAETQYF	TRBV20-1	TRBJ2-5	-	many
TGCAGTGCCAGAGGTCTAGCGGATTACAATGAGCAGTTCTTC	CSARGLADYNEQFF	TRBV20-1	TRBJ2-1	TRBD2	many
TGCAGTGCTAGAGTACTAGCCTGGGGGCAGTTCTTC	CSARVLAWGQFF	TRBV20-1	TRBJ2-1	-	many
TGTGCCAGCAGCTTACCCAGCTCCGGGACTAGCGGGGGCAGCTCCTACAATGAGCAGTTCTTC	CASSLPSSGTSGGSSYNEQFF	TRBV11-3	TRBJ2-1	TRBD2	many
TGCGCCAGCAGTGAAGGCGGGAGTTTAAATGAGCAGTTCTTC	CASSEGGSLNEQFF	TRBV10-1	TRBJ2-1	TRBD2	many
TGCGCCAGCAGCACGGGACTAGCGGGAGGTAGATCCTACAATGAGCAGTTCTTC	CASSTGLAGGRSYNEQFF	TRBV5-1	TRBJ2-1	TRBD2	many
TGTGCCAGCAGCTTTATGACCGGGGAGCTGTTTTTT	CASSFMTGELFF	TRBV11-2	TRBJ2-2	-	many
TGTGCCAGCACCGCTCGGGGAGGCGGGAGTTACGAGCAGTACTTC	CASTARGGGSYEQYF	TRBV6-1	TRBJ2-7	TRBD2	many
TGTGCCAGCAGTACCCGGACAGGAAACACTGAAGCTTTCTTT	CASSTRTGNTEAFF	TRBV12-3/TRBV12-4	TRBJ1-1	TRBD1	many
TGTGCCAGCAGCCAGGACAGTCGGGACTCATCCTACGAGCAGTACTTC	CASSQDSRDSSYEQYF	TRBV3-1	TRBJ2-7	-	many
TGTGCCAGCAGTCACCGAATCAGTGAGGGCACCGGGGAGCTGTTTTTT	CASSHRISEGTGELFF	TRBV27	TRBJ2-2	-	many
TGCGCCAGCAGCCGGGGACCCAAAGAGACCCAGTACTTC	CASSRGPKETQYF	TRBV5-1	TRBJ2-5	-	many
TGCAGTGCTACCCAGCCAGATACGCAGTATTTT	CSATQPDTQYF	TRBV20-1	TRBJ2-3	-	many
TGTGCAAGTCGCTTAGTAAAGGGTGATCTTGGCTACACCTTC	CASRLVKGDLGYTF	TRBV12-2	TRBJ1-2	-	-
TGTGCCAGCAGCTTAGCGAGTCTGGCGGGAGGCAATGAGCAGTTCTTC	CASSLASLAGGNEQFF	TRBV7-8	TRBJ2-1	TRBD2	many